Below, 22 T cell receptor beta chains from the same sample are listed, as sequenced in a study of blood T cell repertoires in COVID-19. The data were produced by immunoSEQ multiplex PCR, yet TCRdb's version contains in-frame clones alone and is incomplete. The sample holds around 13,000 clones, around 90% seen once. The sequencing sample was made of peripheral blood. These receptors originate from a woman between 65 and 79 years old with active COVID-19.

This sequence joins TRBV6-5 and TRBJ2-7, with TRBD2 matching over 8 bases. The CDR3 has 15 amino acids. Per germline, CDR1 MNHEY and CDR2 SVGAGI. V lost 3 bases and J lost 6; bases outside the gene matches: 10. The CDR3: CASSYSLAGISEQYF. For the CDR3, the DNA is TGTGCCAGCAGTTATAGTTTAGCGGGAATTTCCGAGCAGTACTTC.

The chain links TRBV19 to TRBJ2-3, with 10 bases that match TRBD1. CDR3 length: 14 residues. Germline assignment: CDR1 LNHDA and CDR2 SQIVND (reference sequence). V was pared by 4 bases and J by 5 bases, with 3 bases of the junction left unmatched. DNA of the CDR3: TGTGCCAGTAGTAGGACAGGGGGGGGAGATACGCAGTATTTT. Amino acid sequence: CASSRTGGGDTQYF.

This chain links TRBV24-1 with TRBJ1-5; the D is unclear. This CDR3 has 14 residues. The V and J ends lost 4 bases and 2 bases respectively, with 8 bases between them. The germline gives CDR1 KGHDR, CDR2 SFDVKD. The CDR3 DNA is TGTGCCACCAGTGAACATTCCGGCAATCAGCCCCAGCATTTT. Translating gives CATSEHSGNQPQHF.

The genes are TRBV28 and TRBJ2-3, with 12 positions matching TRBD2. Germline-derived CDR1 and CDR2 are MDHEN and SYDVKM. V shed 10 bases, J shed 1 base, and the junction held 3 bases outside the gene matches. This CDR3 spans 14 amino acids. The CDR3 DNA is TGTGCCATGTCTAGCGGGAGGGGCACAGATACGCAGTATTTT. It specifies CAMSSGRGTDTQYF.

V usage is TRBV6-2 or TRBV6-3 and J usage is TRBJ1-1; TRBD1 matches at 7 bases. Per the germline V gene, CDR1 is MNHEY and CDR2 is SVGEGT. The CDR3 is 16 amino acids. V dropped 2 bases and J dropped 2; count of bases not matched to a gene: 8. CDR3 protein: CASSYPEDRFNTEAFF. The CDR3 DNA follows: TGTGCCAGCAGTTACCCTGAGGACAGGTTTAACACTGAAGCTTTCTTT.

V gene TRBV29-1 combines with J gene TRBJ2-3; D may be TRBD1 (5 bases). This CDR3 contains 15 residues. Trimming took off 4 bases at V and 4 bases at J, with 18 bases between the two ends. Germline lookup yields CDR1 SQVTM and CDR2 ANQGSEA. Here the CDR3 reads CSVVPFQGRSDTQYF. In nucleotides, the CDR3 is TGCAGCGTTGTCCCCTTCCAGGGCAGATCAGATACGCAGTATTTT.

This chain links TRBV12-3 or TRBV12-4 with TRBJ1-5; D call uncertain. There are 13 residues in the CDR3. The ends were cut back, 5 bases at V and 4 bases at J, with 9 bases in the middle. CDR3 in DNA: TGTGCCAGCAGTCAACAATTTAATCAGCCCCAGCATTTT. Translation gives CASSQQFNQPQHF.

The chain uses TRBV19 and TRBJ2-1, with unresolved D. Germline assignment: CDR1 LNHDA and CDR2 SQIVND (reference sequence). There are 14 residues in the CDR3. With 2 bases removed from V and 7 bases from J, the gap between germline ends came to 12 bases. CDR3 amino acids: CASSISPSVNEQFF. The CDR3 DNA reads TGTGCCAGTAGTATATCCCCGTCGGTGAATGAGCAGTTCTTC.

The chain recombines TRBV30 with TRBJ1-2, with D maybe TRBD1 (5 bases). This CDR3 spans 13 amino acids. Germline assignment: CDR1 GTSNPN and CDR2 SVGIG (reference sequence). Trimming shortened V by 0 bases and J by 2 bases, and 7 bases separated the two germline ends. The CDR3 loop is CAWSVQENYGYTF. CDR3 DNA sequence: TGTGCCTGGAGTGTACAGGAAAACTATGGCTACACCTTC.

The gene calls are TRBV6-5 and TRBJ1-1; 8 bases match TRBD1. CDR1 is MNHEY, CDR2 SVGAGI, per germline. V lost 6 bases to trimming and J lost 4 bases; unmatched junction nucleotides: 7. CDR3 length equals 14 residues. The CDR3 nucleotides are TGTGCCAGCAGGATCGGACAGGGAGGCACTGAAGCTTTCTTT. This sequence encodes CASRIGQGGTEAFF.

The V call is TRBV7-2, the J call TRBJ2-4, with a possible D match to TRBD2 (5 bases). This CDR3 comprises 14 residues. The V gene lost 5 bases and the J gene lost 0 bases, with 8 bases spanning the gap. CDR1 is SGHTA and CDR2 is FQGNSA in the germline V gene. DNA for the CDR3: TGTGCCAGCAGCACGGGGTTAGCCAAAAACATTCAGTACTTC. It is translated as CASSTGLAKNIQYF.

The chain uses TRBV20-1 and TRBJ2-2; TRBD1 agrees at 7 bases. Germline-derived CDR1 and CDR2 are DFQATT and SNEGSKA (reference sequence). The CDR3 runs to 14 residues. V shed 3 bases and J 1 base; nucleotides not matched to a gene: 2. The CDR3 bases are TGCAGTGCTAGTTGGACAGGGAACACCGGGGAGCTGTTTTTT. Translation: CSASWTGNTGELFF.

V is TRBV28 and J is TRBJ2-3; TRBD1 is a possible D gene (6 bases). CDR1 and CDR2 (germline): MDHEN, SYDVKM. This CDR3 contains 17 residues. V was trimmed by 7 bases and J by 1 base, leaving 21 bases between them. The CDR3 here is CASTAAQGSLGTDTQYF. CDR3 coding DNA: TGTGCCAGCACCGCCGCTCAGGGGAGCTTGGGCACAGATACGCAGTATTTT.

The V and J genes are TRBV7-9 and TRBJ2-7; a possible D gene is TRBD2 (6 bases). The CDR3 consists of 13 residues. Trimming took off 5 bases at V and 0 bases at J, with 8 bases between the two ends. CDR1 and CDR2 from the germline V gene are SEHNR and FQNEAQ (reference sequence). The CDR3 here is CASSATSSYEQYF. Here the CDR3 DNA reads TGTGCCAGCAGCGCGACTAGCTCCTACGAGCAGTACTTC.

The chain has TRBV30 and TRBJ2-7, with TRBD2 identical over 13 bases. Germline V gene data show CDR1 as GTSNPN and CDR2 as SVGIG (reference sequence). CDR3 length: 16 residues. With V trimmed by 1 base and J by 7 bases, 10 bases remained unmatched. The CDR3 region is CAWSEGLAGVGSEQYF. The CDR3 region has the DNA TGTGCCTGGAGTGAAGGACTAGCGGGAGTTGGGTCTGAGCAGTACTTC.

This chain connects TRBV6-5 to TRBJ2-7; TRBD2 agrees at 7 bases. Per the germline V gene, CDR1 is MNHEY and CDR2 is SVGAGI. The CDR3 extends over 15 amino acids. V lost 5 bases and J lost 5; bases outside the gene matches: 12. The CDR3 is CASSPSGGVSNEQYF. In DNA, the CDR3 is TGTGCCAGCAGTCCCTCGGGGGGTGTATCGAACGAGCAGTACTTC.

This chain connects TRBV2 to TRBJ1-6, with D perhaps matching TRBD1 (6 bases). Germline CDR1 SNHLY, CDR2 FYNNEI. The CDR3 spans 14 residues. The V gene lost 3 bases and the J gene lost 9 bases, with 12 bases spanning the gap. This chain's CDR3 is CASSDSRDISPLHF. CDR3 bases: TGTGCCAGCAGTGATAGTCGGGACATTTCACCCCTCCACTTT.

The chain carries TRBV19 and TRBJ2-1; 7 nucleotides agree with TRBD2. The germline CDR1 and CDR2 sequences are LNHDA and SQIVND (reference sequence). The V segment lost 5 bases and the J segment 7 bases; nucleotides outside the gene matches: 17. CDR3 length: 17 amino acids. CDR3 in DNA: TGTGCCAGTAGTCCCGATATACTAGCGCTGTGGATGAATGAGCAGTTCTTC. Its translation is CASSPDILALWMNEQFF.

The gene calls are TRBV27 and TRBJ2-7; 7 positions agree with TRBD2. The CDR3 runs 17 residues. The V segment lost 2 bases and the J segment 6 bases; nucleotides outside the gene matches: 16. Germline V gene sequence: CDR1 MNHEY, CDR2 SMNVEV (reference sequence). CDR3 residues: CASSLRLAPGVTSEQYF. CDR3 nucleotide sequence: TGTGCCAGCAGTTTACGACTAGCTCCTGGAGTCACGTCCGAGCAGTACTTC.

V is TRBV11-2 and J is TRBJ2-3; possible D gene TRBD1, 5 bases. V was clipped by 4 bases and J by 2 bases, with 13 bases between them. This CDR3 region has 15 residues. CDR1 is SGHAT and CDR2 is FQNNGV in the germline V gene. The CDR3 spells CASSSDTRPTDTQYF. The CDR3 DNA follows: TGTGCCAGCAGCTCGGACACCAGGCCCACAGATACGCAGTATTTT.

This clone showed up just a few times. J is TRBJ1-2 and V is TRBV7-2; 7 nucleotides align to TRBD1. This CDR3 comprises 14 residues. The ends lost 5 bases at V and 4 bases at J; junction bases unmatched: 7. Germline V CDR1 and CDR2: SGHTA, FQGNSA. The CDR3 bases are TGTGCCAGCAGCCCAAAAGGGGACAGCTATGGCTACACCTTC. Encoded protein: CASSPKGDSYGYTF.

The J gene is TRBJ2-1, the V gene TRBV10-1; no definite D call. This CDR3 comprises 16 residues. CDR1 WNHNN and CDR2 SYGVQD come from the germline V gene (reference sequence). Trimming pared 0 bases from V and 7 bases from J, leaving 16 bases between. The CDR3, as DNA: TGCGCCAGCAGTGAGTCCTCGGGTGGAGATGGGAATGAGCAGTTCTTC. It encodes CASSESSGGDGNEQFF.